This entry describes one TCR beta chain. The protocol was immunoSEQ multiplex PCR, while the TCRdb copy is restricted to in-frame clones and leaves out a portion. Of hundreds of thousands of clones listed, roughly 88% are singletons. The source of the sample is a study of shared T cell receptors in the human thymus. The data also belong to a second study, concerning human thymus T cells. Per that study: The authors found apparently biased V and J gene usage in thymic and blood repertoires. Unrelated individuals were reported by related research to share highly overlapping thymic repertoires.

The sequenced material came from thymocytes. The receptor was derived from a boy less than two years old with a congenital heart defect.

The chain's CDR3 is CAASDGRAETQYF. CDR3 sequence (DNA): TGTGCTGCTAGTGACGGGAGGGCAGAGACCCAGTACTTC. The rearrangement links TRBV4-2 to TRBJ2-5, with TRBD2 matching over 8 bases. Germline lookup yields CDR1 LGHNA and CDR2 YNFKEQ. This CDR3 contains 13 residues.